Below, one T cell receptor beta chain is given with its context. The data were obtained in a study of T cell changes during pregnancy in multiple sclerosis. CDR1 and CDR2 from the germline V gene are MGHRA and YSYEKL. This CDR3 is 15 amino acids long. V gave up 5 bases and J gave up 6 bases; unmatched junction bases: 7. Assay: immunoSEQ multiplex PCR; the TCRdb copy retains only in-frame clones and omits some. The sample records about 64,000 clones, about 96% being singletons. This chain joins TRBV4-1 and TRBJ2-7, with 13 bases matching TRBD2. The material was CD8+ T cells from peripheral blood mononuclear cells, obtained after pregnancy. The source of this sequence is a female donor with multiple sclerosis, enrolled in a pregnancy study. CDR3 protein: CASSAGGLAGVEQYF. CDR3 bases: TGCGCCAGCAGCGCAGGCGGACTAGCGGGAGTCGAGCAGTACTTC.